Below, 31 T cell receptor beta chains from the same sample are listed, as sequenced in a study of T cells in localized non-small cell lung cancer. Using immunoSEQ multiplex PCR, the repertoire was profiled, and TCRdb retains in-frame clones only, with some absent. This table has approximately 80,000 clones, 80% appearing once. The sequenced sample was peripheral blood, obtained before any cancer treatment. The receptor set was obtained from a female donor older than 55 with stage I lung adenocarcinoma.

The chain combines TRBV12-5 with TRBJ2-3; tentative D call: TRBD1 (6 bases). The V end lost 3 bases, the J end lost 2 bases, and 12 bases lay between the germline ends. CDR1 is LGHNT, CDR2 FRNRAP, per germline. CDR3 length equals 15 residues. DNA of the CDR3: TGTGCTAGTGGTTTTTCCGGACAGCACACAGATACGCAGTATTTT. It specifies CASGFSGQHTDTQYF.

The J gene is TRBJ1-1, the V gene TRBV6-5; D is unresolved. CDR3 length equals 13 residues. V dropped 2 bases and J dropped 4 bases, with 8 bases sitting between them. Germline assignment: CDR1 MNHEY and CDR2 SVGAGI. CDR3 region: CASSYQEGTEAFF. The DNA for the CDR3 is TGTGCCAGCAGTTACCAGGAGGGCACTGAAGCTTTCTTT.

This clone showed up just a few times. The chain recombines TRBV27 with TRBJ1-1; D may be TRBD1 (6 bases). The length of the CDR3 is 13 residues. The V end was cut by 5 bases, the J end by 6 bases, with 13 bases between. Germline loops: CDR1 MNHEY, CDR2 SMNVEV (reference sequence). CDR3 DNA sequence: TGTGCCAGCAGTGGAACAGGGAAAGCTGAAGCTTTCTTT. Residues: CASSGTGKAEAFF.

The chain employs TRBV9 and TRBJ2-7; 12 nucleotides align to TRBD2. CDR1 is SGDLS and CDR2 is YYNGEE in the germline V gene. The CDR3 length is 14 residues. J was trimmed by 4 bases and V by 3 bases; bases with no gene match: 2. The CDR3: CASSAGLAGYEQYF. The CDR3 coding sequence is TGTGCCAGCAGCGCCGGACTAGCGGGGTACGAGCAGTACTTC.

This chain joins TRBV5-8 and TRBJ2-2; D might be TRBD1 (5 bases). Trimming took off 4 bases at V and 4 bases at J, with 17 bases between the two ends. This CDR3 has 16 amino acids. The germline CDR1 and CDR2 sequences are SGHTS and YDEGEE. The chain's CDR3 is CASSPSRAMSTGELFF. The CDR3 region has the DNA TGTGCCAGCAGCCCCTCCAGGGCGATGAGCACCGGGGAGCTGTTTTTT.

The V gene is TRBV11-2, the J gene TRBJ1-5; no definite D call. CDR3 length equals 14 residues. Deletions cut 0 bases from V and 1 base from J, with 4 bases between. From germline, CDR1 is SGHAT and CDR2 FQNNGV. The DNA of the CDR3 is TGTGCCAGCAGCTTAGAGGCGAGCAATCAGCCCCAGCATTTT. Residues: CASSLEASNQPQHF.

The chain recombines TRBV4-2 with TRBJ1-1; TRBD1 matches at 10 bases. Germline V CDR1 and CDR2: LGHNA, YNFKEQ. This CDR3 contains 15 residues. Trimming took 6 bases from V and 6 from J; bases not matched to a gene: 10. The CDR3 here is CASSRTTGGSSEAFF. The DNA for the CDR3 is TGTGCCAGCAGTCGAACGACAGGGGGCAGCTCTGAAGCTTTCTTT.

The chain has TRBV10-3 and TRBJ2-1; D call uncertain. The germline V gene encodes CDR1 ENHRY and CDR2 SYGVKD. CDR3 size: 11 residues. The V gene lost 7 bases and the J gene lost 7 bases, with 8 bases spanning the gap. The DNA of the CDR3 is TGTGCCATCACGAAAGTAAATGAGCAGTTCTTC. Its translation is CAITKVNEQFF.

The chain is built from TRBV11-2 and TRBJ1-2; 7 positions agree with TRBD1. The CDR3 extends over 14 amino acids. The V and J ends lost 4 bases and 1 base, in that order; junction bases with no gene match: 3. Germline V gene lookup returns CDR1 SGHAT and CDR2 FQNNGV. CDR3 region: CASSSDRFNYGYTF. CDR3 DNA sequence: TGTGCCAGCAGCTCGGACAGGTTTAACTATGGCTACACCTTC.

This clone was seen a few times. The V and J genes are TRBV5-5 and TRBJ2-6; D gene ambiguous. The CDR3 covers 16 residues. CDR1 and CDR2 from the germline V gene are SGHKS and YYEKEE (reference sequence). The V and J ends lost 0 bases and 2 bases respectively, with 9 bases between them. The CDR3 sequence: CASSLVVRTGANVLTF. In nucleotides, the CDR3 is TGTGCCAGCAGCTTGGTTGTCCGAACTGGGGCCAACGTCCTGACTTTC.

This clone was found once. The chain has TRBV28 and TRBJ2-1; D unresolved. There are 16 residues in the CDR3. Trimming removed 6 bases from V and 0 bases from J, with 15 bases in between. From germline, CDR1 is MDHEN and CDR2 SYDVKM. CDR3: CASSPTRSSSYNEQFF. The CDR3 DNA is TGTGCCAGCAGCCCTACTCGATCAAGCTCCTACAATGAGCAGTTCTTC.

The CDR3 loop reads CAWGTGENEKLFF. The CDR3 region has the DNA TGTGCCTGGGGGACAGGAGAAAATGAAAAACTGTTTTTT. The chain joins TRBV30 to TRBJ1-4, with TRBD1 matching 8 bases. CDR1 and CDR2 from the germline V gene are GTSNPN and SVGIG (reference sequence). The CDR3 length is 13 residues. The junction had 4 bases not matched to a gene; V was cut back by 5 bases and J by 5 bases.

CDR3 in DNA: TGTGCCAGCAGTTTGACAGGGATCCCCTTGGGCGCTTTCTTT. This gives the protein CASSLTGIPLGAFF. The chain joins TRBV6-5 to TRBJ1-1; TRBD1 agrees at 7 bases. This CDR3 is 14 amino acids long. The germline CDR1 and CDR2 sequences are MNHEY and SVGAGI. With V trimmed by 4 bases and J by 11 bases, 13 bases remained unmatched.

This clone was seen just once. The V gene is TRBV19, the J gene TRBJ1-5, with 8 bases fitting TRBD1. Germline CDR1 LNHDA, CDR2 SQIVND (reference sequence). This CDR3 has 14 amino acids. V was clipped by 0 bases and J by 9 bases; unmatched bases: 4. CDR3 DNA sequence: TGTGCCAGTAGTATAGATCCCAGGGGGCGGCCCCAGCATTTT. The encoded protein is CASSIDPRGRPQHF.

The rearrangement uses TRBV6-1 and TRBJ1-1; TRBD1 matches at 8 bases. V gave up 3 bases and J gave up 5 bases; unmatched junction bases: 5. This CDR3 has 14 residues. Germline V gives CDR1 MNHNS, CDR2 SASEGT. As DNA, the CDR3 is TGTGCCAGCAGTGATCCAGGGGGCAGAACTGAAGCTTTCTTT. It is translated as CASSDPGGRTEAFF.

The chain is built from TRBV7-9 and TRBJ2-7, with 10 bases that match TRBD1. Germline lookup yields CDR1 SEHNR and CDR2 FQNEAQ (reference sequence). Germline trimming cut 4 bases from V and 0 bases from J; bases unmatched to any gene: 6. The CDR3 sequence is 16 residues long. The CDR3 DNA sequence: TGTGCCAGCAGCTCCCAGGACAGGGGGAGCTCCTACGAGCAGTACTTC. Its translation: CASSSQDRGSSYEQYF.

The gene calls are TRBV19 and TRBJ2-2; a possible D gene is TRBD2 (6 bases). Per the germline V gene, CDR1 is LNHDA and CDR2 is SQIVND (reference sequence). Trimming stripped 6 bases from V and 3 bases from J, with 17 bases between. CDR3 length equals 16 residues. Here the CDR3 DNA reads TGTGCCAGTAGCCATGCGGGACCGGGGCACACCGGGGAGCTGTTTTTT. Amino acids: CASSHAGPGHTGELFF.

J is TRBJ1-3 and V is TRBV7-2, with 10 bases matching TRBD1. CDR3 length: 17 amino acids. Germline CDR1 is SGHTA and CDR2 is FQGNSA. V lost 1 base, J lost 2 bases, and 5 bases stayed unmatched. This CDR3 is CASSLERTGGTGNTIYF. The CDR3 DNA follows: TGTGCCAGCAGCTTAGAGAGGACAGGGGGGACTGGAAACACCATATATTTT.

As DNA, the CDR3 is TGTGCCAGCAGCCAACTAGCGGGGGCTACAATTTTCACAGATACGCAGTATTTT. Translating gives CASSQLAGATIFTDTQYF. This chain uses TRBV5-6 with TRBJ2-3; TRBD2 aligns across 11 bases. The CDR3 extends over 18 amino acids. Germline CDR1 reads SGHDT; CDR2 reads YYEEEE. V dropped 4 bases and J dropped 2; count of bases not matched to a gene: 12.

On this clone: This sample includes further DNA sequences coding for the same CDR3. The chain is built from TRBV9 and TRBJ1-6, with D unclear. Trimming shortened V by 2 bases and J by 4 bases, and 7 bases separated the two germline ends. The CDR3 has 14 residues. Germline CDR1 reads SGDLS; CDR2 reads YYNGEE. The CDR3 DNA sequence: TGTGCCAGCAGCGTGGGCCAATATAATTCACCCCTCCACTTT. Translated: CASSVGQYNSPLHF.

The V call is TRBV11-2, the J call TRBJ2-7; unclear D gene. Germline values: CDR1 SGHAT, CDR2 FQNNGV. Trimming took off 4 bases at V and 0 bases at J, with 13 bases between the two ends. CDR3 length: 15 residues. The CDR3 DNA is TGTGCCAGCAGCTCTTTAGTACAAAGCTCCTACGAGCAGTACTTC. Protein sequence: CASSSLVQSSYEQYF.

The chain employs TRBV7-8 and TRBJ2-2, with D perhaps TRBD1 (5 bases). CDR3 length equals 16 residues. Germline CDR1 is SGHVS and CDR2 is FQNEAQ. The germline V and J ends were trimmed by 8 bases and 0 bases, with 16 bases remaining between them. The CDR3 spells CASHLRRQTNTGELFF. For the CDR3, the DNA is TGTGCCAGCCACCTCCGACGACAGACGAACACCGGGGAGCTGTTTTTT.

The chain couples TRBV6-6 to TRBJ1-2; TRBD1 agrees at 9 bases. Germline V lookup: CDR1 MNHNY, CDR2 SVGAGI (reference sequence). V trimming: 2 bases; J trimming: 6 bases; junction bases outside the gene matches: 7. This CDR3 spans 15 amino acids. The DNA for the CDR3 is TGTGCCAGCAGTTACACTACAGGGGGCGAGGATGGCTACACCTTC. This sequence encodes CASSYTTGGEDGYTF.

The chain uses TRBV4-3 and TRBJ2-1; TRBD1 is a possible D gene (5 bases). V was pared by 4 bases and J by 9 bases, with 13 bases between. The CDR3 totals 13 residues. Germline loops: CDR1 LGHNA, CDR2 YSLEER. CDR3 nucleotides: TGCGCCAGCAGCCTCATAGGGGCAGTTGAGCAGTTCTTC. Translation: CASSLIGAVEQFF.

This clone was seen more than once but under ten times. V usage is TRBV19 and J usage is TRBJ2-1, with 11 bases fitting TRBD1. Germline lookup yields CDR1 LNHDA and CDR2 SQIVND (reference sequence). The CDR3 covers 14 residues. V shed 6 bases and J 5 bases; nucleotides not matched to a gene: 3. The CDR3 DNA reads as TGTGCCAGTAGAAGGGACAGGGGGAACAATGAGCAGTTCTTC. It codes for CASRRDRGNNEQFF.

This clone was seen a few times. V gene TRBV7-8 combines with J gene TRBJ2-5; D gene unclear. Trimming took 0 bases from V and 1 from J, leaving 12 bases between them. This CDR3 contains 16 residues. Germline CDR1 and CDR2: SGHVS and FQNEAQ. The CDR3 spells CASSLATFGSQETQYF. The CDR3 nucleotides read TGTGCCAGCAGCTTAGCGACATTTGGCTCCCAAGAGACCCAGTACTTC.

The chain couples TRBV6-5 to TRBJ2-7; 7 positions match TRBD1. This CDR3 contains 13 residues. From germline, CDR1 is MNHEY and CDR2 SVGAGI. J was trimmed by 0 bases and V by 10 bases; bases with no gene match: 6. CDR3 region: CATATGSSYEQYF. DNA for the CDR3: TGTGCCACCGCGACAGGGAGCTCCTACGAGCAGTACTTC.

The J gene is TRBJ2-7, the V gene TRBV7-9, with TRBD1 identical over 7 bases. The CDR3 is 14 residues long. Trimming cost V 4 bases and J 2 bases; bases outside gene matches: 5. The germline gives CDR1 SEHNR, CDR2 FQNEAQ (reference sequence). CDR3 coding DNA: TGTGCCAGCAGCTCGGGACAGAGACCCTACGAGCAGTACTTC. Amino acids: CASSSGQRPYEQYF.

The chain recombines TRBV27 with TRBJ2-5; D call uncertain. This CDR3 is built from 14 residues. In germline, CDR1 is MNHEY, CDR2 SMNVEV (reference sequence). V was clipped by 0 bases and J by 7 bases, with 12 bases between them. The CDR3 is CASSLSSVSGTQYF. CDR3 DNA: TGTGCCAGCAGTTTATCGAGTGTATCGGGGACCCAGTACTTC.

The chain uses TRBV19 and TRBJ2-3, with D perhaps TRBD2 (6 bases). V lost 3 bases, J lost 2 bases, and 12 bases lay in between. The CDR3 has 15 residues. Germline-derived CDR1 and CDR2 are LNHDA and SQIVND (reference sequence). As DNA, the CDR3 is TGTGCCAGTAGTATGGGGCTGCGGGACACAGATACGCAGTATTTT. This translates into CASSMGLRDTDTQYF.

The chain has TRBV6-5 and TRBJ2-1; D is unresolved. The CDR3 consists of 13 residues. The ends were cut back, 6 bases at V and 3 bases at J, with 9 bases in the middle. Germline CDR1 MNHEY, CDR2 SVGAGI. The CDR3 nucleotides read TGTGCCAGCAGCCCCCCGAACTACAATGAGCAGTTCTTC. Amino acids: CASSPPNYNEQFF.